The sequence of this T cell receptor beta chain was determined in a study of a mutant IDH1 vaccine in newly diagnosed glioma. Study summary: Of the patients given treatment, roughly 60% were male and approximately 38% were female, and a mean age of roughly 40 years was recorded. Most patients had radiochemotherapy with temozolomide before enrollment; others had one alone.

Time point denoted: baseline, week 1 (first vaccination visit). As for treatment: pre-vaccination baseline after standard-of-care therapy. A note on this clone: The antigen remains unidentified.

The CDR3 spans 14 residues. Germline CDR1 KGHSH, CDR2 LQKENI. The ends lost 4 bases at V and 2 bases at J; junction bases unmatched: 5. TCRdb's table, derived via immunoSEQ multiplex PCR, lists solely in-frame clones and lacks some. The table lists 60,000 to 75,000 clones, around 88% of them singletons. Overall study findings and caveats: With respect to changes in top peripheral T cell clonotypes, pseudoprogression seemed unrelated.

Source: peripheral blood mononuclear cells (PBMCs), taken from a glioma patient treated with radiotherapy, temozolomide or both. This clonotype was sampled from a young woman with glioma. Some clones in this sample may be carry-over from other donors' samples. This chain links TRBV18 with TRBJ2-7; 7 nucleotides match TRBD1. CDR3 in amino acids: CASSRGQVAYEQYF. In DNA form, the CDR3 reads TGTGCCAGCTCACGTGGACAGGTCGCCTACGAGCAGTACTTC.